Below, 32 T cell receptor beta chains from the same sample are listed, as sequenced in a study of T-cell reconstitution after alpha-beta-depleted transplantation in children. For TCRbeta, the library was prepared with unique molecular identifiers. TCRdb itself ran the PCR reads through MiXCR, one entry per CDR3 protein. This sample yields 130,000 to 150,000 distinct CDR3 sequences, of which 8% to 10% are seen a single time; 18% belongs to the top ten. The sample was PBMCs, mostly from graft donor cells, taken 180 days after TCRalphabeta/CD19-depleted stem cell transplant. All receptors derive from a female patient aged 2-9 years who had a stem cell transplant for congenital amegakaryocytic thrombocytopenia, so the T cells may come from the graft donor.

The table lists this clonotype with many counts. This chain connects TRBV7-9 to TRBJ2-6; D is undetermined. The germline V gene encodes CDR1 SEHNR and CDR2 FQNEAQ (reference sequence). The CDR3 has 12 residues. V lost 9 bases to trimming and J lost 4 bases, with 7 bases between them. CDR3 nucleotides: TGTGCCAGTGGCAGGGGGGCCAACGTCCTGACTTTC. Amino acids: CASGRGANVLTF.

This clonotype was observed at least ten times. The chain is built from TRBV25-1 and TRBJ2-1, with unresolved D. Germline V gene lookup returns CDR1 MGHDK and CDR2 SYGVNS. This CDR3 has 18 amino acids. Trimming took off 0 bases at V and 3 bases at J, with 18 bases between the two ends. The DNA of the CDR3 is TGTGCCAGCAGTGAATATAATAAATGGCCGCATTACTACAATGAGCAGTTCTTC. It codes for CASSEYNKWPHYYNEQFF.

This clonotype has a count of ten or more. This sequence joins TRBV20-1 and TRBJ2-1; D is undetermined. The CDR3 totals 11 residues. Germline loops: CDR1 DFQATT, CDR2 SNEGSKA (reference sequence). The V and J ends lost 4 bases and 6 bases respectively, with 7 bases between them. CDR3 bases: TGCAGTGCTACGGGCCTCAATGAGCAGTTCTTC. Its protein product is CSATGLNEQFF.

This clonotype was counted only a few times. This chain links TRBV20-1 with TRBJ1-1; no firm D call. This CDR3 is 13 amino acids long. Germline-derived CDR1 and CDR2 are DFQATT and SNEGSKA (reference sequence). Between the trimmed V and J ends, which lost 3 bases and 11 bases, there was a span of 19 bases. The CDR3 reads CSASEIRGSYAFF. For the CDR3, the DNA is TGCAGTGCTAGTGAGATACGGGGAAGTTACGCTTTCTTT.

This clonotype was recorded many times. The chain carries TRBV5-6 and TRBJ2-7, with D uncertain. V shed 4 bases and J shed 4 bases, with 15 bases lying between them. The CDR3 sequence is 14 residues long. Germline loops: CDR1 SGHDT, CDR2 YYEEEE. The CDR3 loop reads CASSPDALPYEQYF. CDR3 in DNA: TGTGCCAGCAGCCCGGACGCACTGCCGTACGAGCAGTACTTC.

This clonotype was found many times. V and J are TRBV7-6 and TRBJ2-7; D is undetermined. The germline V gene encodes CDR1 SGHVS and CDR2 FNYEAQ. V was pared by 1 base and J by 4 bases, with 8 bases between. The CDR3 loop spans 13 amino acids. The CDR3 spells CASSLVAEYEQYF. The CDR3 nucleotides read TGTGCCAGCAGCTTAGTGGCAGAATACGAGCAGTACTTC.

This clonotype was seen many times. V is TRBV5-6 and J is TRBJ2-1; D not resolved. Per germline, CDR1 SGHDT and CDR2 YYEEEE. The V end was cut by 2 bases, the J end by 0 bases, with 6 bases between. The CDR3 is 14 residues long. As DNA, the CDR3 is TGTGCCAGCAGCTTAATGAGCTCCTACAATGAGCAGTTCTTC. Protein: CASSLMSSYNEQFF. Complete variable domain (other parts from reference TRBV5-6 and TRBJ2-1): DAGVTQSPTHLIKTRGQQVTLRCSPKSGHDTVSWYQQALGQGPQFIFQYYEEEERQRGNFPDRFSGHQFPNYSSELNVNALLLGDSALYLCASSLMSSYNEQFFGPGTRLTVL.

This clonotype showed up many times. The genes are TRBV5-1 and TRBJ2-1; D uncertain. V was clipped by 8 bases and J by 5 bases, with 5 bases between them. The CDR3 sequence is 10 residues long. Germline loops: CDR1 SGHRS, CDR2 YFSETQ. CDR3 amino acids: CASGNNEQFF. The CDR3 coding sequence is TGCGCCAGTGGAAACAATGAGCAGTTCTTC.

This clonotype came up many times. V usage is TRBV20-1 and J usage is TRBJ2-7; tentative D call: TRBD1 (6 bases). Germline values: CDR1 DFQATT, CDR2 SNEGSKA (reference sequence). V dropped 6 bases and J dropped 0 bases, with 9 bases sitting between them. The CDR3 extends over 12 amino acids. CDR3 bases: TGCAGTGCCCGGACAGACTCCTACGAGCAGTACTTC. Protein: CSARTDSYEQYF.

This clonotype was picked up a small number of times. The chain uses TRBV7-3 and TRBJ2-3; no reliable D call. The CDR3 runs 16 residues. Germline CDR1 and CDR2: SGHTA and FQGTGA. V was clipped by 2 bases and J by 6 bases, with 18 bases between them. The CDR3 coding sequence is TGTGCCAGCAGCTTAGTTCCTCTTTCGACGTCGGATACGCAGTATTTT. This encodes CASSLVPLSTSDTQYF.

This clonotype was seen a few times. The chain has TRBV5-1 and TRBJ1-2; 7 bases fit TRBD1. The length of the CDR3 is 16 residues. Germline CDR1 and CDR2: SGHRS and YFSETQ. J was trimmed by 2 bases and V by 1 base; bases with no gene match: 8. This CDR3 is CASSLRGGGRNYGYTF. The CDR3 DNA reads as TGCGCCAGCAGCTTGCGCGGAGGGGGCAGGAACTATGGCTACACCTTC.

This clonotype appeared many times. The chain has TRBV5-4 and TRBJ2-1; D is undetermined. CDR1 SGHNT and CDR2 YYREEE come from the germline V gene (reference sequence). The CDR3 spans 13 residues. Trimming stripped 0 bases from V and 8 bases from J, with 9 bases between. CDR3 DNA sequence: TGTGCCAGCAGCTTGGCTCAGCCTCATGAGCAGTTCTTC. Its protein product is CASSLAQPHEQFF. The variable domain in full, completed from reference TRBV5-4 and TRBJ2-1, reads ETGVTQSPTHLIKTRGQQVTLRCSSQSGHNTVSWYQQALGQGPQFIFQYYREEENGRGNFPPRFSGLQFPNYSSELNVNALELDDSALYLCASSLAQPHEQFFGPGTRLTVL.

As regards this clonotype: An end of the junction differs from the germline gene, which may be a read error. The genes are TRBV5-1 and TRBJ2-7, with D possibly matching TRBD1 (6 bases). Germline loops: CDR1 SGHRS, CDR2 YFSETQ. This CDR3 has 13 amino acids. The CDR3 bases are TGCACCAGCAGCTTACAGGGAACCTACGAGCAGTACTTC. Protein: CTSSLQGTYEQYF.

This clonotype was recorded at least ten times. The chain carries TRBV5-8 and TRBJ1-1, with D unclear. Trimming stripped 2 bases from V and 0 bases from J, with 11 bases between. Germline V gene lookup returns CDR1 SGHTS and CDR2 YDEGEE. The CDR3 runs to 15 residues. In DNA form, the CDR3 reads TGTGCCAGCAGCTTCTCGACTTTACTGAACACTGAAGCTTTCTTT. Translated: CASSFSTLLNTEAFF.

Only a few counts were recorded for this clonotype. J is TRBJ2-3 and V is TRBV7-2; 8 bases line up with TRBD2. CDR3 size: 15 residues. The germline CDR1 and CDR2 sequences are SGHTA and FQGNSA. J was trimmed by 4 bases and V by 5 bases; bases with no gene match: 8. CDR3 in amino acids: CASSKLSGMADTQYF. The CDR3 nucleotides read TGTGCCAGCAGCAAACTTAGCGGGATGGCAGATACGCAGTATTTT.

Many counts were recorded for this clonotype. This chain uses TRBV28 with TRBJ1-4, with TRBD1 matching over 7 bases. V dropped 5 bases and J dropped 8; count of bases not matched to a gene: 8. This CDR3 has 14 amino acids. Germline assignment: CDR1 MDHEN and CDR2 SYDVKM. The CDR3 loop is CASSPTGLREKLFF. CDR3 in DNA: TGTGCCAGCAGTCCGACAGGGTTACGAGAAAAACTGTTTTTT.

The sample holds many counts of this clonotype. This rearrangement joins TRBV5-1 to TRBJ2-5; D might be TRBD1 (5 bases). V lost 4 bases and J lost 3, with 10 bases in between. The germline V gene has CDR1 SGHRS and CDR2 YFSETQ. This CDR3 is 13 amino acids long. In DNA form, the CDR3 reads TGCGCCAGCAGCGTACTCAGGGAAGAGACCCAGTACTTC. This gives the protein CASSVLREETQYF. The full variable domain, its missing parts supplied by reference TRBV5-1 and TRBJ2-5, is KAGVTQTPRYLIKTRGQQVTLSCSPISGHRSVSWYQQTPGQGLQFLFEYFSETQRNKGNFPGRFSGRQFSNSRSEMNVSTLELGDSALYLCASSVLREETQYFGPGTRLLVL.

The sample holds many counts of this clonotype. CDR3 protein: CASRAGFSALQQYF. The DNA of the CDR3 is TGTGCCAGCAGGGCGGGTTTTTCTGCGCTGCAGCAGTACTTC. V usage is TRBV6-1 and J usage is TRBJ2-7, with D possibly TRBD2 on 5 matching bases. Trimming left V 6 bases short and J 8 bases short, with 20 bases between. There are 14 residues in the CDR3. In germline, CDR1 is MNHNS, CDR2 SASEGT.

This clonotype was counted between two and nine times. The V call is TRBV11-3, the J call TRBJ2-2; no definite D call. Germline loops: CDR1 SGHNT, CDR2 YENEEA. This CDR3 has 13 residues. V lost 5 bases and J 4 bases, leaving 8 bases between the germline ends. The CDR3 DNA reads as TGTGCCAGCAGCCATAAAGCCACCGGGGAGCTGTTTTTT. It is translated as CASSHKATGELFF.

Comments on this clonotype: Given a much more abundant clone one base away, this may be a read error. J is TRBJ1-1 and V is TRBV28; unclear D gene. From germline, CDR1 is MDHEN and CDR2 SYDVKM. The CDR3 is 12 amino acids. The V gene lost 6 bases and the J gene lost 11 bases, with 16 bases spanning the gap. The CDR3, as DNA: TGTGCCAGCAGCCTACCGACAAGCCGGGCTTTCTTT. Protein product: CASSLPTSRAFF. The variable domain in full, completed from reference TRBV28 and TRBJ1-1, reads DVKVTQSSRYLVKRTGEKVFLECVQDMDHENMFWYRQDPGLGLRLIYFSYDVKMKEKGDIPEGYSVSREKKERFSLILESASTNQTSMYLCASSLPTSRAFFGQGTRLTVV.

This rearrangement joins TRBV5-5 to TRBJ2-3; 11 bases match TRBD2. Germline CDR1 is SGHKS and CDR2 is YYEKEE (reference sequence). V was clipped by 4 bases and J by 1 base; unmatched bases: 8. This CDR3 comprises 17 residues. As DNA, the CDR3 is TGTGCCAGCAGCCCCCAACTAGCGGGGGATGGCACAGATACGCAGTATTTT. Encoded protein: CASSPQLAGDGTDTQYF.

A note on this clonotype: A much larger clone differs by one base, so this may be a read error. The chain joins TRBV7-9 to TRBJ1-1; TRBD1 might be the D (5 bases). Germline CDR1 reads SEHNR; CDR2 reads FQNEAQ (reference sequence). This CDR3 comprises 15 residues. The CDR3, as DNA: TGTGCCAGCAGCCCCTGGAAGGGGTTGGACACTGACGCTTTCTTT. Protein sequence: CASSPWKGLDTDAFF. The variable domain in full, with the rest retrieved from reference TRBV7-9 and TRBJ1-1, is DTGVSQNPRHKITKRGQNVTFRCDPISEHNRLYWYRQTLGQGPEFLTYFQNEAQLEKSRLLSDRFSAERPKGSFSTLEIQRTEQGDSAMYLCASSPWKGLDTDAFFGQGTRLTVV.

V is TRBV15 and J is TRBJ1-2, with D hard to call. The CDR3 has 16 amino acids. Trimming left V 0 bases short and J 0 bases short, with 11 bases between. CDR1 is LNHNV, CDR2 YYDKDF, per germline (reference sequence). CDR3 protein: CATSRDESRSNYGYTF. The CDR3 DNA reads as TGTGCCACCAGCAGAGATGAATCACGTTCTAACTATGGCTACACCTTC.

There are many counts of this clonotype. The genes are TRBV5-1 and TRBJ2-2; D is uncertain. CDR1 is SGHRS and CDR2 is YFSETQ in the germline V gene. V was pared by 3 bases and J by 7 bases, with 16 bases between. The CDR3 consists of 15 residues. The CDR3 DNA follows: TGCGCCAGCAGCTCACCCCTGAGAGGCCGCGGGGAGCTGTTTTTT. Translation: CASSSPLRGRGELFF.

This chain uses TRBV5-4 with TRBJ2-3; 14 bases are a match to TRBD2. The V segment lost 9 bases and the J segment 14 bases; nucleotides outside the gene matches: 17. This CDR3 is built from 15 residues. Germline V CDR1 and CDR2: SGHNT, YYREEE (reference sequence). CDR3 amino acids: CATRPGLAGVRGWYF. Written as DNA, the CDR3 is TGTGCCACCCGTCCGGGACTAGCGGGAGTGCGGGGATGGTATTTT. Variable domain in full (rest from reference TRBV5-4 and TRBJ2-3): ETGVTQSPTHLIKTRGQQVTLRCSSQSGHNTVSWYQQALGQGPQFIFQYYREEENGRGNFPPRFSGLQFPNYSSELNVNALELDDSALYLCATRPGLAGVRGWYFGPGTRLTVL.

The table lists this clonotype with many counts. CDR3 loop: CAITQEGNTEAFF. The CDR3 bases are TGTGCCATCACCCAGGAGGGGAACACTGAAGCTTTCTTT. The J gene is TRBJ1-1, the V gene TRBV10-3, with no clear D. The CDR3 runs to 13 residues. Trimming left V 7 bases short and J 1 base short, with 10 bases between. CDR1 and CDR2 from the germline V gene are ENHRY and SYGVKD.

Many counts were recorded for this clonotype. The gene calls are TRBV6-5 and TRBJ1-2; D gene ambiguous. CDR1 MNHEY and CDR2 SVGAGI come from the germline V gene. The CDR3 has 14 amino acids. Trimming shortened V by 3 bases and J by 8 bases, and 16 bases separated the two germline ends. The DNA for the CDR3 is TGTGCCAGCAGTTATTCCGACTATCAGCGCGGCTACACCTTC. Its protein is CASSYSDYQRGYTF.

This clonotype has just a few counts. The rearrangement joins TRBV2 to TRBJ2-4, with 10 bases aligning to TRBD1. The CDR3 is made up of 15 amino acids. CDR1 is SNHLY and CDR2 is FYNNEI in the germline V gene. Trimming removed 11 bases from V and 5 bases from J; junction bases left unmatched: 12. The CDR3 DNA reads TGTGCCGGTTCCCGACAGGGGGCCGGCGAAAACATTCAGTACTTC. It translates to CAGSRQGAGENIQYF.

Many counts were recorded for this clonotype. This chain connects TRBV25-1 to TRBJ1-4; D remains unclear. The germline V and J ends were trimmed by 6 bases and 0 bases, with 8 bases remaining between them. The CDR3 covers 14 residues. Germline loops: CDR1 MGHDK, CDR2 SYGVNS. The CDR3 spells CASSPRATNEKLFF. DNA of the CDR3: TGTGCCAGCAGCCCTCGGGCAACTAATGAAAAACTGTTTTTT.

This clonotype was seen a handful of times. CDR3 DNA sequence: TGTGCCAGCAGCCCCTCTGCCAGGGCTCCCAATGAGCAGTTCTTC. Its protein product is CASSPSARAPNEQFF. This sequence joins TRBV7-2 and TRBJ2-1; TRBD1 might be the D (5 bases). Trimming shortened V by 5 bases and J by 6 bases, and 17 bases separated the two germline ends. Germline CDR1 SGHTA, CDR2 FQGNSA. The CDR3 loop spans 15 amino acids.

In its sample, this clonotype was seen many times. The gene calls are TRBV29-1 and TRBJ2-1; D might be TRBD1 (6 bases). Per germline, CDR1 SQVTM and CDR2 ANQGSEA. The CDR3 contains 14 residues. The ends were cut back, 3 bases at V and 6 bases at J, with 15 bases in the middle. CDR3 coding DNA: TGCAGCGTTGAGCCGGGTACAGGGACCAATGAGCAGTTCTTC. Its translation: CSVEPGTGTNEQFF.

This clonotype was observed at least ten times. CDR3: CASSLPFGGEQYF. DNA of the CDR3: TGTGCCAGCAGCTTACCCTTCGGGGGCGAGCAGTACTTC. V and J are TRBV11-2 and TRBJ2-7; D might be TRBD2 (6 bases). CDR3 length: 13 amino acids. Germline V lookup: CDR1 SGHAT, CDR2 FQNNGV. V was clipped by 2 bases and J by 6 bases, with 11 bases between them.